These T cell receptor beta chains were read from a single sample in a study of T cell responses to AZD1222 COVID-19 vaccine. The table came from immunoSEQ multiplex PCR; TCRdb's copy has only in-frame clones and leaves some out. This sample yields under 150,000 clones, of which over 90% are seen a single time; more than 0.7% belongs to the top ten. Sequences were derived from peripheral blood, sampled on day 0 of AZD1222 vaccination. The receptor set was obtained from an adult in good health. Each CDR3 is given with its conserved first and last residue. The order of the fields is J gene, V gene, CDR3 protein.

TRBJ1-1 TRBV29-1 CSVERGLGSTEAFF
TRBJ2-3 TRBV15 CATSRDFGLAGGTHTQYF
TRBJ1-4 TRBV7-8 CASSLVGTGGTEKLFF
TRBJ2-5 TRBV12-3/TRBV12-4 CASNLAGEGTQYF
TRBJ1-2 TRBV7-9 CASSLRYGAYGYTF
TRBJ1-2 TRBV12-3/TRBV12-4 CASLEGNYGYTF
TRBJ2-2 TRBV6-5 CASSWWGGRTGELFF
TRBJ2-3 TRBV7-9 CASSLGVLAGHTDTQYF
TRBJ1-2 TRBV5-1 CASSWTGGGYGYTF
TRBJ2-1 TRBV5-1 CASSLRDLDNEQFF
TRBJ1-5 TRBV4-2 CASSQGGHNQPQHF
TRBJ1-1 TRBV2 CAGRTGENTEAFF
TRBJ2-7 TRBV6-5 CASSSRPYEQYF
TRBJ2-3 TRBV18 CASSPAGQLKGTQYF
TRBJ1-1 TRBV19 CASSPIVGGDEAFF
TRBJ1-2 TRBV18 CASSLNTGTEGGYTF
TRBJ1-4 TRBV9 CASSVAGQDNEKLFF
TRBJ2-4 TRBV18 CASSLGPAAKNIQYF
TRBJ1-2 TRBV11-2 CASSFHGTADGYTF
TRBJ1-1 TRBV5-1 CASRQGLNTEAFF
TRBJ1-6 TRBV7-3 CASRPSRSPLHF
TRBJ1-1 TRBV5-1 CASSLEGGNTEAFF
TRBJ2-3 TRBV5-4 CASTPTDRGSTDTQYF
TRBJ1-2 TRBV6-5 CASRRGLANYGYTF
TRBJ1-6 TRBV7-8 CASRPGTGINSPLHF
TRBJ1-2 TRBV29-1 CSVRPDGTNYGYTF
TRBJ1-1 TRBV10-1 CASSEDTNTEAFF
TRBJ2-2 TRBV6-5 CASSYDGEPYTGELFF
TRBJ1-1 TRBV5-1 CASSSGQGTEAFF
TRBJ1-2 TRBV28 CASSLSGLPYGYTF
TRBJ1-2 TRBV5-1 CASSLVRGRNYGYTF
TRBJ2-3 TRBV7-3 CASSCPGGPCTDTQYF
TRBJ2-1 TRBV5-1 CASNLARGYEQFF
TRBJ2-3 TRBV6-5 CASSYSGSADTVTQYF
TRBJ2-3 TRBV27 CASSALDTQYF
TRBJ1-2 TRBV2 CASSDQQGVYGYTF
TRBJ2-2 TRBV18 CASSRLDGGANTGELFF
TRBJ1-5 TRBV7-2 CASSLGQGAHQPQHF
TRBJ1-2 TRBV7-8 CASSIQGMGGYTF
TRBJ1-2 TRBV2 CASSSTRDYYGYTF
TRBJ1-3 TRBV27 CASSSTRGATIYF
TRBJ1-5 TRBV19 CASTGTGGSNQPQHF
TRBJ1-5 TRBV18 CASSPRQGADQPQHF
TRBJ1-2 TRBV29-1 CTGLSSEGYTF
TRBJ1-1 TRBV4-1 CASSQAREGRGYSEAFF
TRBJ1-2 TRBV5-1 CASSWDASYGYTF
TRBJ2-3 TRBV4-1 CASSQGGAPLAGLPDTQYF
TRBJ2-1 TRBV6-1 CASSEGGLAGENEQFF
TRBJ2-7 TRBV2 CASSEAWVGYEQYF
TRBJ1-5 TRBV6-5 CASSRVSNQPQHF
TRBJ2-1 TRBV3-1/TRBV3-2 CASSQYASGGDNEQFF
TRBJ2-7 TRBV6-5 CASSLGLAGSYEQYF
TRBJ1-2 TRBV6-6 CASSPGQGNYGYTF
TRBJ1-1 TRBV6-4 CASSDSAGGASTEAFF
TRBJ2-7 TRBV6-6 CASSRLSSGQAISSYEQYF
TRBJ2-7 TRBV21-1 CASSKKVNSYEQYF
TRBJ1-1 TRBV10-3 CAIKREAMNTEAFF
TRBJ1-1 TRBV18 CASSPSGRVAFF
TRBJ2-1 TRBV5-1 CASSEGLAGGLSEQFF
TRBJ1-2 TRBV2 CASSERAGGRLGYTF